A single TCR beta chain is shown here with its context. Its antigen is not identified. TCRdb reprocessed the reads with MiXCR, giving one entry per CDR3 protein. The sample consists of under 500,000 distinct CDR3 sequences, approximately 46% of them appearing once. The data were taken from a study of T cell repertoires in cytomegalovirus infection. The overall study: Used in the study were CMV epitopes, some recently identified and HLA-C-restricted, others well-studied and HLA-B-restricted. Based on public TCR beta signatures, there were indications of CMV infection and of a matching HLA type.

The CDR3 runs 15 residues. V gave up 5 bases and J gave up 7 bases, with 17 bases separating them. From germline, CDR1 is LNHDA and CDR2 SQIVND (reference sequence). Study-level findings and limits: CMV-specific HLA-C-restricted TCR beta clonotypes dominated the ex vivo response. The study identified carriers of CMV plus the relevant HLA from cumulative public TCR beta family frequency.

Specimen: cultured PBMCs, collected from culture after CMV antigen stimulation. The gene calls are TRBV19 and TRBJ1-4; possibly TRBD1 for D (5 bases). The TCR originated in a human donor in good health (CMV status not recorded). Some clones in this sample may be carry-over from other donors' samples. The CDR3, as DNA: TGTGCCAGTAGTCCCTCGTCAGGGTGGGGTGAAAAACTGTTTTTT. Translation: CASSPSSGWGEKLFF. Looking up the rest from reference TRBV19 and TRBJ1-4 gives the full variable domain: DGGITQSPKYLFRKEGQNVTLSCEQNLNHDAMYWYRQDPGQGLRLIYYSQIVNDFQKGDIAEGYSVSREKKESFPLTVTSAQKNPTAFYLCASSPSSGWGEKLFFGSGTQLSVL.